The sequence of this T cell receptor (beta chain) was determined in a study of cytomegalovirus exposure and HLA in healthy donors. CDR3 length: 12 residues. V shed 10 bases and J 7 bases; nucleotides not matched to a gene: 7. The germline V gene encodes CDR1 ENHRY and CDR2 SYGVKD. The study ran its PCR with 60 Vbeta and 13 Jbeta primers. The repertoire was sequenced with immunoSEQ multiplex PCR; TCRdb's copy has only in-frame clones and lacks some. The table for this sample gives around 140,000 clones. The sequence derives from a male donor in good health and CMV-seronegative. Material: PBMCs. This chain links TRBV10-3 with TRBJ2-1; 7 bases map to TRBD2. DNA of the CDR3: TGTGCCACCAGACTAGCAGGAAATGAGCAGTTCTTC. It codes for CATRLAGNEQFF.